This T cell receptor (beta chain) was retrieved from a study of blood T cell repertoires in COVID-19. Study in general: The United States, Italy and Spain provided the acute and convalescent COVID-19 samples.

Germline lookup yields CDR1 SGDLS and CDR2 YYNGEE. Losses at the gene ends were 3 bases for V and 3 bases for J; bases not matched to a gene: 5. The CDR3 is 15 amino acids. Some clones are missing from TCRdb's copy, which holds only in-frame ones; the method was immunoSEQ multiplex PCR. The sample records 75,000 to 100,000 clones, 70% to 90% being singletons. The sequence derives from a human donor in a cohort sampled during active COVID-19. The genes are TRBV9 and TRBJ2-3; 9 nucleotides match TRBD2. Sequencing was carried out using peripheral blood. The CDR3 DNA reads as TGTGCCAGCAGCGCGACTAGCGGACGGACAGATACGCAGTATTTT. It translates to CASSATSGRTDTQYF.